Each of the 3 T cell receptor beta chains below was sequenced from the same sample in a study of breast tumors, draining lymph nodes, adjacent tissues. Samples came from axillary lymph nodes draining the breast cancer. A single record per CDR3 protein comes from TCRdb applying MiXCR to the multiplex PCR reads. Here the sample spans about 89,000 distinct CDR3 sequences, 25% to 35% being singletons. Sample: axillary lymph node tissue. Receptor source: a female donor with breast cancer. Some clones in this sample may be carry-over from other donors' samples.

A few counts support this clonotype. V gene TRBV4-3 combines with J gene TRBJ1-1, with a possible D match to TRBD1 (6 bases). CDR1 is LGHNA and CDR2 is YSLEER in the germline V gene. The CDR3 is made up of 14 amino acids. The germline V and J ends were trimmed by 0 bases and 11 bases, with 16 bases remaining between them. The CDR3 DNA reads TGCGCCAGCAGCCAAGATGTGCCAGGGGTGCTGGCTTTCTTT. Translated, it gives CASSQDVPGVLAFF.

This clonotype was seen many times. This chain links TRBV4-1 with TRBJ1-4; D unresolved. The germline V gene has CDR1 MGHRA and CDR2 YSYEKL. The CDR3 contains 17 residues. Trimming took off 0 bases at V and 3 bases at J, with 14 bases between the two ends. The CDR3 protein is CASSQDRGFGANEKLFF. CDR3 in DNA: TGCGCCAGCAGCCAAGATAGAGGGTTTGGGGCTAATGAAAAACTGTTTTTT.

The chain links TRBV27 to TRBJ2-1, with D possibly TRBD2 on 5 matching bases. Trimming took 7 bases from V and 4 from J, leaving 14 bases between them. The CDR3 spans 14 residues. CDR1 and CDR2 from the germline V gene are MNHEY and SMNVEV (reference sequence). DNA for the CDR3: TGTGCCAGCACCCTGGAGGCGGTGTACAATGAGCAGTTCTTC. Translated: CASTLEAVYNEQFF.